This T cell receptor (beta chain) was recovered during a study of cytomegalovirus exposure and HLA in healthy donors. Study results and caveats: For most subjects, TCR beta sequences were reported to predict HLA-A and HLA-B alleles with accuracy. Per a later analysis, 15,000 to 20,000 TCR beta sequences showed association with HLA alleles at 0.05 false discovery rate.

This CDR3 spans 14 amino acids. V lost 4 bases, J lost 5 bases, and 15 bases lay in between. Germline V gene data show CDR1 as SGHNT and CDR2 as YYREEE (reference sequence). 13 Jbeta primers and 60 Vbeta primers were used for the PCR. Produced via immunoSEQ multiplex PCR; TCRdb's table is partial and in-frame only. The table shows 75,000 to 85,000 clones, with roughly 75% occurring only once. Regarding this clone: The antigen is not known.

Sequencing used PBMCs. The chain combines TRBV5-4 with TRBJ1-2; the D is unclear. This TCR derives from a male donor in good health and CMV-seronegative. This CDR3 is CASSPVEGLYGYTF. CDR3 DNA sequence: TGTGCCAGCAGCCCAGTGGAGGGCCTGTATGGCTACACCTTC. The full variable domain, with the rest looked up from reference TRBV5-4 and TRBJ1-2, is ETGVTQSPTHLIKTRGQQVTLRCSSQSGHNTVSWYQQALGQGPQFIFQYYREEENGRGNFPPRFSGLQFPNYSSELNVNALELDDSALYLCASSPVEGLYGYTFGSGTRLTVV.